These 14 T cell receptor beta chains originate from one sample sequenced in a study of cytomegalovirus exposure and HLA in healthy donors. Primers: 60 Vbeta forward and 13 Jbeta reverse. The assay was immunoSEQ multiplex PCR, and TCRdb's table has in-frame clones only and misses some. Of 150,000 to 200,000 clones listed, roughly four fifths are singletons. Sequencing was done on a sample of PBMCs. The source is a woman aged 40 to 50 in good health and CMV-seronegative.

The rearrangement uses TRBV30 and TRBJ1-2, with D possibly matching TRBD1 (6 bases). The V and J ends lost 3 bases and 4 bases respectively, with 12 bases between them. The germline V gene encodes CDR1 GTSNPN and CDR2 SVGIG (reference sequence). This CDR3 is 13 amino acids long. This CDR3 reads CAWSTGKGYGYTF. CDR3 nucleotide sequence: TGTGCCTGGAGCACAGGGAAGGGCTATGGCTACACCTTC. The entire variable domain, with the rest obtained from reference TRBV30 and TRBJ1-2, is as follows: SQTIHQWPATLVQPVGSPLSLECTVEGTSNPNLYWYRQAAGRGLQLLFYSVGIGQISSEVPQNLSASRPQDRQFILSSKKLLLSDSGFYLCAWSTGKGYGYTFGSGTRLTVV.

The V and J genes are TRBV6-1 and TRBJ1-1, with D hard to call. Trimming left V 1 base short and J 10 bases short, with 7 bases between. CDR1 is MNHNS, CDR2 SASEGT, per germline. The CDR3 has 11 amino acids. Here the CDR3 DNA reads TGTGCCAGCAGTGAAGATCTTCGAGCTTTCTTT. It specifies CASSEDLRAFF.

The chain recombines TRBV28 with TRBJ2-7; 7 bases line up with TRBD1. The CDR3 is 15 residues long. Germline V gives CDR1 MDHEN, CDR2 SYDVKM. The V and J ends lost 3 bases and 2 bases, in that order; junction bases with no gene match: 7. The DNA for the CDR3 is TGTGCCAGCAGTTTTCCCGGGACAGCAACCTACGAGCAGTACTTC. Protein product: CASSFPGTATYEQYF. The complete variable domain, with remaining parts taken from reference TRBV28 and TRBJ2-7, reads DVKVTQSSRYLVKRTGEKVFLECVQDMDHENMFWYRQDPGLGLRLIYFSYDVKMKEKGDIPEGYSVSREKKERFSLILESASTNQTSMYLCASSFPGTATYEQYFGPGTRLTVT.

This chain links TRBV27 with TRBJ2-7; 9 bases agree with TRBD2. Germline values: CDR1 MNHEY, CDR2 SMNVEV (reference sequence). This CDR3 is 15 amino acids long. After removal of 5 bases from V and 5 bases from J, the junction contained 10 bases not matched to a gene. The CDR3 protein is CASSPGSGRPDEQYF. CDR3 coding DNA: TGTGCCAGCAGTCCAGGCAGCGGGAGGCCGGACGAGCAGTACTTC.

The chain has TRBV18 and TRBJ1-5, with 8 bases fitting TRBD1. This CDR3 is built from 14 residues. Germline CDR1 KGHSH, CDR2 LQKENI. Trimming cost V 3 bases and J 7 bases; bases outside gene matches: 5. The CDR3 coding sequence is TGTGCCAGCTCACCGGACAGGGTGCAACAGCCCCAGCATTTT. This encodes CASSPDRVQQPQHF.

The rearrangement uses TRBV5-5 and TRBJ2-7, with 10 bases that match TRBD2. The length of the CDR3 is 15 residues. V trimming: 0 bases; J trimming: 6 bases; junction bases outside the gene matches: 6. Germline CDR1 is SGHKS and CDR2 is YYEKEE (reference sequence). The CDR3 loop is CASSLGAAGGGEQYF. Written as DNA, the CDR3 is TGTGCCAGCAGCTTGGGAGCAGCGGGAGGGGGCGAGCAGTACTTC.

This clone was counted only a few times. The chain links TRBV30 to TRBJ2-1; D unresolved. V was clipped by 7 bases and J by 5 bases, with 9 bases between them. The germline CDR1 and CDR2 sequences are GTSNPN and SVGIG (reference sequence). The CDR3 runs 11 residues. CDR3 protein: CAFSANNEQFF. As DNA, the CDR3 is TGTGCCTTCTCCGCTAACAATGAGCAGTTCTTC.

This chain connects TRBV28 to TRBJ1-1; no reliable D call. This CDR3 region has 13 residues. Germline V CDR1 and CDR2: MDHEN, SYDVKM. V lost 6 bases, J lost 2 bases, and 10 bases lay in between. For the CDR3, the DNA is TGTGCCAGCAGCTCGTCAAGCAACACTGAAGCTTTCTTT. It translates to CASSSSSNTEAFF.

J is TRBJ1-1 and V is TRBV6-1; maybe TRBD1 (6 bases). V was trimmed by 0 bases and J by 5 bases, leaving 13 bases between them. Germline V gives CDR1 MNHNS, CDR2 SASEGT. CDR3 length equals 15 residues. The CDR3 protein is CASSEAGAPWTEAFF. The CDR3 nucleotides read TGTGCCAGCAGTGAAGCGGGGGCACCGTGGACTGAAGCTTTCTTT.

The chain joins TRBV19 to TRBJ2-3, with a possible D match to TRBD2 (5 bases). V shed 5 bases and J shed 1 base, with 10 bases lying between them. The CDR3 sequence is 14 residues long. The germline CDR1 and CDR2 sequences are LNHDA and SQIVND (reference sequence). CDR3: CASSGRAGTDTQYF. The CDR3 DNA reads as TGTGCCAGTAGTGGTCGAGCGGGCACAGATACGCAGTATTTT.

The chain combines TRBV19 with TRBJ2-2; TRBD1 aligns across 7 bases. Losses at the gene ends were 7 bases for V and 2 bases for J; bases not matched to a gene: 7. CDR1 LNHDA and CDR2 SQIVND come from the germline V gene (reference sequence). This CDR3 is 15 amino acids long. CDR3 sequence: CASTPQGINTGELFF. Here the CDR3 DNA reads TGTGCCAGTACCCCACAGGGGATCAACACCGGGGAGCTGTTTTTT. The full variable domain, rest sourced from reference TRBV19 and TRBJ2-2, is DGGITQSPKYLFRKEGQNVTLSCEQNLNHDAMYWYRQDPGQGLRLIYYSQIVNDFQKGDIAEGYSVSREKKESFPLTVTSAQKNPTAFYLCASTPQGINTGELFFGEGSRLTVL.

This clone has just a few counts. CDR3 in amino acids: CASSPGGASNQPQHF. Here the CDR3 DNA reads TGTGCCAGCAGCCCGGGGGGGGCTAGCAATCAGCCCCAGCATTTT. The chain carries TRBV28 and TRBJ1-5, with a tentative D call TRBD1 (6 bases). The CDR3 is 15 residues long. V dropped 6 bases and J dropped 0 bases, with 12 bases sitting between them. CDR1 is MDHEN and CDR2 is SYDVKM in the germline V gene.

The chain employs TRBV20-1 and TRBJ1-1; D remains unclear. Germline V gene lookup returns CDR1 DFQATT and CDR2 SNEGSKA (reference sequence). V was pared by 8 bases and J by 10 bases, with 17 bases between. The CDR3 is 11 residues long. The CDR3 spells CSTIRESPAFF. The DNA for the CDR3 is TGCAGTACAATACGGGAGTCGCCAGCTTTCTTT.

The rearrangement uses TRBV28 and TRBJ2-3, with a possible D match to TRBD1 (6 bases). The CDR3 covers 14 residues. Trimming removed 9 bases from V and 0 bases from J, with 13 bases in between. CDR1 and CDR2 from the germline V gene are MDHEN and SYDVKM. The CDR3 nucleotides are TGTGCCAGTGTCCCTGGGGGCAGCACAGATACGCAGTATTTT. Amino acid sequence: CASVPGGSTDTQYF.